Below, 27 T cell receptor beta chains from the same sample are listed, as sequenced in a study of T cell responses to AZD1222 COVID-19 vaccine. Libraries were prepared by immunoSEQ multiplex PCR; TCRdb keeps only in-frame clonotypes and omits some of them. Altogether about 100,000 clones are present, 80% to 90% being singletons, with the ten largest covering 15% to 20%. The sequences come from peripheral blood, collected on day 0 of AZD1222 vaccination. These receptors all come from an adult in good health.

The rearrangement joins TRBV18 to TRBJ1-1; a weak D match, TRBD1 (6 bases). V was pared by 3 bases and J by 4 bases, with 9 bases between. Germline loops: CDR1 KGHSH, CDR2 LQKENI. CDR3 length: 13 amino acids. The CDR3, as DNA: TGTGCCAGCTCACCGGGCAGGGGCACTGAAGCTTTCTTT. Residues: CASSPGRGTEAFF.

In this sample, this clone turned up once. This chain links TRBV7-9 with TRBJ2-3; no reliable D call. CDR1 is SEHNR, CDR2 FQNEAQ, per germline (reference sequence). This CDR3 contains 14 residues. V was trimmed by 2 bases and J by 2 bases, leaving 8 bases between them. The CDR3 DNA reads TGTGCCAGCAGCTTATCTGGGTACACAGATACGCAGTATTTT. Translated, it gives CASSLSGYTDTQYF.

This clone was observed once. V gene TRBV9 combines with J gene TRBJ1-3; 11 bases line up with TRBD1. Trimming took 4 bases from V and 0 from J; bases not matched to a gene: 6. The CDR3 sequence is 17 residues long. Germline values: CDR1 SGDLS, CDR2 YYNGEE. For the CDR3, the DNA is TGTGCCAGCAGCCCGGGACAGGGGGTGCCCTCTGGAAACACCATATATTTT. Its translation is CASSPGQGVPSGNTIYF.

The V gene is TRBV5-1, the J gene TRBJ2-6, with TRBD1 identical over 12 bases. Unmatched junction bases numbered 15, after V lost 3 bases and J lost 2 bases. Germline V gene lookup returns CDR1 SGHRS and CDR2 YFSETQ. This CDR3 is built from 21 residues. The DNA for the CDR3 is TGCGCCAGCAGCTATCGTAGGGGACAGGGGGCTATCTCGACTGGGGCCAACGTCCTGACTTTC. Encoded protein: CASSYRRGQGAISTGANVLTF.

The J gene is TRBJ1-1, the V gene TRBV6-5; no clear D. The CDR3 totals 13 residues. V shed 7 bases and J shed 0 bases, with 9 bases lying between them. CDR1 is MNHEY and CDR2 is SVGAGI in the germline V gene. In nucleotides, the CDR3 is TGTGCCAGCAACGGGCAGATGAACACTGAAGCTTTCTTT. Amino acids: CASNGQMNTEAFF.

The rearrangement uses TRBV19 and TRBJ2-2; 9 nucleotides agree with TRBD1. This CDR3 comprises 16 residues. The V gene end was trimmed by 6 bases and the J gene end by 0 bases; junction bases not matched to a gene: 5. CDR1 and CDR2 from the germline V gene are LNHDA and SQIVND (reference sequence). CDR3 DNA: TGTGCCAGTAGCCTGACAGGGGGTGCGAACACCGGGGAGCTGTTTTTT. Protein sequence: CASSLTGGANTGELFF.

This rearrangement joins TRBV4-1 to TRBJ1-5; no clear D. Germline CDR1 is MGHRA and CDR2 is YSYEKL. V shed 1 base and J shed 0 bases, with 7 bases lying between them. There are 15 residues in the CDR3. The CDR3 spells CASSQGEYSNQPQHF. In nucleotides, the CDR3 is TGCGCCAGCAGCCAAGGGGAATATAGCAATCAGCCCCAGCATTTT.

The chain employs TRBV2 and TRBJ1-4; 8 bases fit TRBD1. Looked up from germline, CDR1 is SNHLY and CDR2 is FYNNEI. Germline trimming cut 8 bases from V and 6 bases from J; bases unmatched to any gene: 8. The CDR3 consists of 14 residues. The CDR3 loop reads CASSDRTGYEKLFF. Written as DNA, the CDR3 is TGTGCCAGCTCCGATCGGACAGGGTATGAAAAACTGTTTTTT. Based on the CDR3 plus reference TRBV2 and TRBJ1-4, the full variable domain is EPEVTQTPSHQVTQMGQEVILRCVPISNHLYFYWYRQILGQKVEFLVSFYNNEISEKSEIFDDQFSVERPDGSNFTLKIRSTKLEDSAMYFCASSDRTGYEKLFFGSGTQLSVL.

This clone was picked up a small number of times. The J gene is TRBJ2-3, the V gene TRBV18; D is uncertain. Trimming cost V 4 bases and J 0 bases, with 11 bases left between them. Germline-derived CDR1 and CDR2 are KGHSH and LQKENI. The CDR3 has 15 residues. The CDR3 sequence: CASSRTEISTDTQYF. The CDR3 DNA reads TGTGCCAGCTCACGGACGGAAATTAGCACAGATACGCAGTATTTT.

The chain uses TRBV7-3 and TRBJ2-3; TRBD1 aligns across 7 bases. Germline CDR1 and CDR2: SGHTA and FQGTGA. V trimming: 2 bases; J trimming: 3 bases; junction bases outside the gene matches: 5. The CDR3 covers 15 residues. The CDR3 DNA is TGTGCCAGCAGCTTAGGGGACAGAAGGACAGATACGCAGTATTTT. This sequence encodes CASSLGDRRTDTQYF.

The chain recombines TRBV5-5 with TRBJ2-2; the match to TRBD1 covers 7 bases. Germline CDR1 SGHKS, CDR2 YYEKEE (reference sequence). The CDR3 is made up of 17 amino acids. Unmatched junction bases numbered 12, after V lost 4 bases and J lost 3 bases. The CDR3 protein is CASSPFKTGIYTGELFF. CDR3 DNA: TGTGCCAGCAGCCCATTCAAGACAGGGATATACACCGGGGAGCTGTTTTTT.

This chain links TRBV5-1 with TRBJ2-7; TRBD1 matches at 7 bases. Germline CDR1 SGHRS, CDR2 YFSETQ. V was pared by 0 bases and J by 2 bases, with 5 bases of the junction left unmatched. The CDR3 covers 15 residues. CDR3 sequence: CASSLAGTVTYEQYF. DNA for the CDR3: TGCGCCAGCAGCTTGGCCGGGACAGTTACCTACGAGCAGTACTTC.

In its sample, this clone was seen a few times. This rearrangement joins TRBV28 to TRBJ2-4, with 10 bases matching TRBD1. The V gene end was trimmed by 10 bases and the J gene end by 6 bases; junction bases not matched to a gene: 6. The germline gives CDR1 MDHEN, CDR2 SYDVKM. The CDR3 length is 13 residues. CDR3 loop: CANSRTGGNIQYF. CDR3 DNA: TGTGCCAATAGTAGGACAGGGGGAAACATTCAGTACTTC.

The chain uses TRBV7-9 and TRBJ1-1, with 9 bases identical to TRBD1. After removal of 5 bases from V and 4 bases from J, the junction contained 8 bases not matched to a gene. From germline, CDR1 is SEHNR and CDR2 FQNEAQ (reference sequence). The CDR3 sequence is 15 residues long. The CDR3: CASSKSGQGLTEAFF. In nucleotides, the CDR3 is TGTGCCAGCAGCAAGTCGGGACAGGGACTCACTGAAGCTTTCTTT.

The chain links TRBV21-1 to TRBJ1-2; the table's D call TRBD1 went unverified against the DNA. TRBV21-1 is listed as a pseudogene. The CDR3 totals 17 residues. CDR3 nucleotide sequence: TGTGCCAGCAGCAACGAAGGGGGTCCTCAGGGCTTCTATGGCTACACCTTC. It translates to CASSNEGGPQGFYGYTF.

The genes are TRBV18 and TRBJ2-3, with unresolved D. CDR3 length equals 12 residues. Trimming left V 3 bases short and J 4 bases short, with 5 bases between. The V gene's germline CDR1 is KGHSH and CDR2 LQKENI. CDR3 sequence: CASSPGPDTQYF. The CDR3 DNA follows: TGTGCCAGCTCACCCGGGCCAGATACGCAGTATTTT. Full variable domain (remainder filled in from reference TRBV18 and TRBJ2-3): NAGVMQNPRHLVRRRGQEARLRCSPMKGHSHVYWYRQLPEEGLKFMVYLQKENIIDESGMPKERFSAEFPKEGPSILRIQQVVRGDSAAYFCASSPGPDTQYFGPGTRLTVL.

This chain uses TRBV5-1 with TRBJ2-3; weak D call: TRBD1 (5 bases). The CDR3 is made up of 15 amino acids. In germline, CDR1 is SGHRS, CDR2 YFSETQ. The V end was cut by 3 bases, the J end by 0 bases, with 11 bases between. CDR3: CASSSGRQSTDTQYF. The CDR3 DNA reads TGCGCCAGCAGCTCCGGACGACAGAGCACAGATACGCAGTATTTT.

CDR3 coding DNA: TGTGCCAGCTCACAGATAAACACTGAAGCTTTCTTT. Its translation: CASSQINTEAFF. The rearrangement uses TRBV18 and TRBJ1-1; D remains ambiguous. There are 12 residues in the CDR3. Germline V gene lookup returns CDR1 KGHSH and CDR2 LQKENI. The V end was cut by 4 bases, the J end by 2 bases, with 5 bases between.

The chain couples TRBV5-1 to TRBJ2-5; D remains unclear. The V end was cut by 0 bases, the J end by 2 bases, with 11 bases between. Germline lookup yields CDR1 SGHRS and CDR2 YFSETQ. The CDR3 spans 15 residues. CDR3 amino acids: CASSLAGIRQETQYF. CDR3 DNA: TGCGCCAGCAGCTTGGCCGGTATACGTCAAGAGACCCAGTACTTC.

In nucleotides, the CDR3 is TGTGCCATCGAGCGCCCTTACTCTGGGAATCAGCCCCAGCATTTT. It codes for CAIERPYSGNQPQHF. This chain uses TRBV10-3 with TRBJ1-5, with D hard to call. The CDR3 totals 15 residues. Per germline, CDR1 ENHRY and CDR2 SYGVKD. Trimming left V 8 bases short and J 4 bases short, with 18 bases between.

The chain couples TRBV11-2 to TRBJ2-7, with D possibly being TRBD2 (5 bases). The CDR3 contains 15 residues. CDR1 and CDR2 from the germline V gene are SGHAT and FQNNGV. Trimming took 4 bases from V and 2 from J, leaving 15 bases between them. CDR3 sequence (DNA): TGTGCCAGCAGCTCTCGGCAGGTCGGGGCCTACGAGCAGTACTTC. Translating gives CASSSRQVGAYEQYF.

This rearrangement joins TRBV19 to TRBJ1-1; D is unclear. CDR1 and CDR2 from the germline V gene are LNHDA and SQIVND (reference sequence). The germline V and J ends were trimmed by 6 bases and 3 bases, with 11 bases remaining between them. The CDR3 is 13 residues long. CDR3 amino acids: CASSPRADTEAFF. DNA for the CDR3: TGTGCCAGTAGCCCCCGGGCCGACACTGAAGCTTTCTTT.

The genes are TRBV4-1 and TRBJ1-5; possible D gene TRBD1, 6 bases. The V and J ends lost 3 bases and 3 bases respectively, with 18 bases between them. Germline V gene sequence: CDR1 MGHRA, CDR2 YSYEKL. CDR3 size: 17 residues. CDR3: CASSQVEGGGINQPQHF. CDR3 DNA: TGCGCCAGCAGCCAGGTGGAGGGGGGGGGAATCAATCAGCCCCAGCATTTT.

The V call is TRBV7-2, the J call TRBJ1-5; D is unclear. The CDR3 is 14 residues long. V shed 5 bases and J shed 3 bases, with 11 bases lying between them. The V gene's germline CDR1 is SGHTA and CDR2 FQGNSA. CDR3 in amino acids: CASSDVGSNQPQHF. For the CDR3, the DNA is TGTGCCAGCAGCGACGTCGGATCCAATCAGCCCCAGCATTTT.

The chain has TRBV30 and TRBJ1-1; D is undetermined. Germline V lookup: CDR1 GTSNPN, CDR2 SVGIG (reference sequence). CDR3 length: 16 residues. The V and J ends lost 3 bases and 0 bases respectively, with 17 bases between them. CDR3: CAWRRERKGLNTEAFF. CDR3 nucleotides: TGTGCCTGGAGAAGGGAGCGGAAGGGCTTGAACACTGAAGCTTTCTTT.

The chain combines TRBV7-2 with TRBJ2-5, with 7 positions matching TRBD2. This CDR3 comprises 16 residues. The germline V gene encodes CDR1 SGHTA and CDR2 FQGNSA. The V segment lost 1 base and the J segment 5 bases; nucleotides outside the gene matches: 10. The CDR3 DNA reads as TGTGCCAGCAGCTTAGTAGCGGGTCGGGTGGGGGAGACCCAGTACTTC. It yields the protein CASSLVAGRVGETQYF.

The chain couples TRBV4-3 to TRBJ2-3; D call uncertain. The CDR3 totals 15 residues. V was cut by 1 base and J by 6 bases, with 14 bases left in between. Germline V gene lookup returns CDR1 LGHNA and CDR2 YSLEER. CDR3 bases: TGCGCCAGCAGCCAAGGGGCCTCCAGGACCGATACGCAGTATTTT. Its translation is CASSQGASRTDTQYF.